This T cell receptor beta chain came from a study of T cells in localized non-small cell lung cancer (dated by TCRdb to the early 2020s). Study-level background: The study examined T cell repertoires in approximately 240 patients with early-stage NSCLC and compared tumors with uninvolved tumor-adjacent lungs. NSCLC patients had a mean age of approximately 72 years, and fewer than 150 were male and some 98 female. The cohort was made up of around 220 treatment-naive NSCLC patients whose localized lung tumors had been resected. Paper-wide results and their limitations: Of the top 100 tumor clones, a median of 57 were detected in paired uninvolved adjacent lung; approximately 28 were also among that lung's top 100. Because the study design was exploratory, TCR variables were selected using unadjusted p-values without false-discovery rate correction. Longer overall survival was associated with higher T cell density in blood, whereas shorter survival was associated with higher clonality in adjacent lung. Uninvolved tumor-adjacent lung showed the highest T cell clonality, higher than tumor, which suggests more focused antigenic responses in the uninvolved tumor-adjacent lung. Because multi-region tumor sequencing was not performed, intratumor heterogeneity could not be ruled out.

As concerns this clone: The specificity of this receptor is unknown. Base qualities are not provided; no much larger clone lies one nucleotide away.

At diagnosis, peripheral blood, uninvolved tumor-adjacent lung and tumor were collected and were preserved as a mix of fresh-frozen and FFPE material. Blood samples were analyzed as peripheral blood mononuclear cells for TCR repertoire profiling. V and J are trimmed by 3 bases and 6 bases, and the gene matches miss 8 bases of the junction. From a lookup of the germline V gene, CDR1 and CDR2 are SGHTA and FQGNSA. Measured from the cysteine to the phenylalanine, the CDR3 is 16 residues long. Just CDR3 DNA is preserved here, 48 bases in frame from base 1. TCR beta CDR3 regions were sequenced from DNA using the immunoSEQ Assay. Processing in the source paper ran as follows. T cell density was computed as TCR beta template counts normalized to usable DNA estimated by amplifying housekeeping genes. Richness was estimated using the preseqR package, with extrapolation to 400,000 templates for PBMC samples and to 120,000 templates for tissue samples. Clonality was defined by subtracting Pielou's evenness from one. Tissue-enriched TCRs were identified by differential abundance testing using productive amino-acid clonotypes, minimum total count 5 and alpha 0.1. The Jaccard Index and the Morisita Overlap Index were used to quantify repertoire overlap between compartments. GLIPH grouped TCR beta CDR3s together with public tetramer-defined viral CDR3s, and a viral motif had to include at least three viral sequences and show V-gene enrichment. TCRdb's version of the immuneACCESS table is confined to in-frame rearrangements and falls short of the full clone set. An unresolved V gene accounts for under half of the shortfall where checked; the remainder is of unknown origin. V, J and clone size are those of that table, while D and trimming were read from the DNA. This sample has tens of thousands of clones in its table, and over 75% of those were observed once. The ten most abundant clones make up just under 20% of the sample.

This sequence uses TRBV7-2 and TRBJ1-2; 12 central bases correspond to TRBD1. The source is a female donor older than 55 with stage II squamous cell lung carcinoma. The sequencing used peripheral blood, collected before any cancer treatment. This receptor carries the CDR3 CASSFLGTGGADGYTF. The DNA sequence is TGTGCCAGCAGCTTCCTTGGGACAGGGGGCGCGGATGGCTACACCTTC.